Included here is one T cell receptor (beta chain) sequence, with context. Antigen: not known. This specimen belongs to a study of blood T cells in healthy people across ages. Then a second PCR, running roughly 7 to 11 cycles, was carried out with a sample-barcoded 5' primer and a J-beta primer mix. Using its own MiXCR run on the 5' RACE reads, TCRdb lists one record per CDR3 protein. The table lists 1,300,000 or so distinct CDR3 sequences, 59% of them singletons, with over 5% in the top ten. The CDR3 loop spans 15 amino acids. V lost 0 bases and J lost 2, with 10 bases in between. Germline CDR1 reads LGHNA; CDR2 reads YSLEER. General study findings and limits: Higher diversity and more naive CD4+ cells were features of long-lived donors, compared to aged donors.

The sequenced sample consisted of blood. V usage is TRBV4-3 and J usage is TRBJ2-5; either TRBD1 or TRBD2 may supply D (5 bases each). This TCR was sampled from a man aged 18 to 30 in good health. This chain's CDR3 is CASSQDRGRQETQYF. The CDR3 nucleotides are TGCGCCAGCAGCCAAGATCGGGGACGTCAAGAGACCCAGTACTTC.